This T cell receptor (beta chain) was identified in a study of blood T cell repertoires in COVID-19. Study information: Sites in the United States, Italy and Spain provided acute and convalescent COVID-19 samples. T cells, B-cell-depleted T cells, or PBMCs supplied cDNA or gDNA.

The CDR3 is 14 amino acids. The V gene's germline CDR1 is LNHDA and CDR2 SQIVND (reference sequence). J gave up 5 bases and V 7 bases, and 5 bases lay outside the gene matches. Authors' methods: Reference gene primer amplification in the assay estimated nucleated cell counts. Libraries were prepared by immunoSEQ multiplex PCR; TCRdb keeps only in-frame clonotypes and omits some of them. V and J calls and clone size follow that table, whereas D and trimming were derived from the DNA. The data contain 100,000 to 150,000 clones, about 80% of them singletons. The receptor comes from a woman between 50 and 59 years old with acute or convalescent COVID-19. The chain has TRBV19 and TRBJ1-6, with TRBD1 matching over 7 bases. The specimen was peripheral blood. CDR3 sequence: CASTPGQDNSPLHF. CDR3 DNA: TGTGCCAGTACCCCCGGACAGGATAATTCACCCCTCCACTTT.